Shown below are 24 T cell receptor beta chains from a single sample sequenced in a study of cytomegalovirus exposure and HLA in healthy donors. Use of 60 Vbeta and 13 Jbeta primers characterized the PCR. Repertoires were generated with immunoSEQ multiplex PCR, while TCRdb's copy carries only in-frame clones and drops some. The table records 130,000 or so clones, around 70% of them present only once. What was sequenced was PBMCs. Every receptor here comes from a male donor in good health and CMV-seronegative.

The chain uses TRBV10-1 and TRBJ2-7; possibly TRBD2 for D (5 bases). The CDR3 length is 13 residues. CDR1 WNHNN and CDR2 SYGVQD come from the germline V gene (reference sequence). Trimming stripped 8 bases from V and 4 bases from J, with 15 bases between. In DNA, the CDR3 is TGCGCCAGCCTTAAATTACTAGATTACGAGCAGTACTTC. Translation gives CASLKLLDYEQYF.

A few counts support this clone. The chain is built from TRBV5-1 and TRBJ2-5, with 14 bases matching TRBD2. This CDR3 spans 15 amino acids. Trimming cost V 4 bases and J 4 bases; bases outside gene matches: 3. The germline CDR1 and CDR2 sequences are SGHRS and YFSETQ. CDR3 sequence reads: CASSIGTSGRETQYF. The CDR3 bases are TGCGCCAGCAGCATTGGGACTAGCGGGAGAGAGACCCAGTACTTC.

This clone has a handful of counts. The chain uses TRBV9 and TRBJ2-5; 7 bases are shared with TRBD2. Germline trimming cut 3 bases from V and 5 bases from J; bases unmatched to any gene: 7. Looked up from germline, CDR1 is SGDLS and CDR2 is YYNGEE. The CDR3 runs 14 residues. The CDR3 nucleotides are TGTGCCAGCAGCGCTGGGGGGGTTAGGGAGACCCAGTACTTC. Protein: CASSAGGVRETQYF. The full variable domain, its missing parts supplied by reference TRBV9 and TRBJ2-5, is DSGVTQTPKHLITATGQRVTLRCSPRSGDLSVYWYQQSLDQGLQFLIQYYNGEERAKGNILERFSAQQFPDLHSELNLSSLELGDSALYFCASSAGGVRETQYFGPGTRLLVL.

V usage is TRBV4-2 and J usage is TRBJ2-7; D gene unclear. Trimming took 5 bases from V and 6 from J, leaving 17 bases between them. The germline V gene encodes CDR1 LGHNA and CDR2 YNFKEQ. The CDR3 runs 14 residues. The CDR3 is CASSIPGGVREQYF. The CDR3 region has the DNA TGTGCCAGCAGCATTCCGGGTGGAGTACGCGAGCAGTACTTC.

The chain combines TRBV6-5 with TRBJ2-5, with D maybe TRBD2 (6 bases). This CDR3 has 14 residues. The V gene lost 6 bases and the J gene lost 0 bases, with 11 bases spanning the gap. Germline-derived CDR1 and CDR2 are MNHEY and SVGAGI. CDR3 DNA sequence: TGTGCCAGCAGCCAACGGGGGTACCAAGAGACCCAGTACTTC. Encoded protein: CASSQRGYQETQYF.

This sequence joins TRBV2 and TRBJ2-3; possible D gene TRBD2, 6 bases. Per the germline V gene, CDR1 is SNHLY and CDR2 is FYNNEI. V was shortened by 6 bases and J by 2 bases, with 12 bases between the two germline ends. This CDR3 is 14 amino acids long. The chain's CDR3 is CASRSGEYTDTQYF. Here the CDR3 DNA reads TGTGCCAGCAGATCGGGGGAGTACACAGATACGCAGTATTTT. The full variable domain, with the rest looked up from reference TRBV2 and TRBJ2-3, is EPEVTQTPSHQVTQMGQEVILRCVPISNHLYFYWYRQILGQKVEFLVSFYNNEISEKSEIFDDQFSVERPDGSNFTLKIRSTKLEDSAMYFCASRSGEYTDTQYFGPGTRLTVL.

The chain couples TRBV25-1 to TRBJ1-4, with TRBD1 identical over 7 bases. This CDR3 spans 15 amino acids. In germline, CDR1 is MGHDK, CDR2 SYGVNS. V trimming: 4 bases; J trimming: 5 bases; junction bases outside the gene matches: 7. The CDR3 sequence: CASSAAQGRNEKLFF. CDR3 sequence (DNA): TGTGCCAGCAGTGCGGCACAGGGGCGGAATGAAAAACTGTTTTTT.

The V and J genes are TRBV5-6 and TRBJ2-5; D gene unclear. The germline gives CDR1 SGHDT, CDR2 YYEEEE. Trimming removed 2 bases from V and 3 bases from J, with 8 bases in between. This CDR3 is built from 13 residues. The CDR3 protein is CASSLISEETQYF. In DNA form, the CDR3 reads TGTGCCAGCAGCTTAATCTCGGAAGAGACCCAGTACTTC.

This clone was counted a single time. This chain uses TRBV13 with TRBJ2-7; the match to TRBD1 covers 7 bases. The CDR3 totals 16 residues. Germline trimming cut 0 bases from V and 5 bases from J; bases unmatched to any gene: 10. Germline CDR1 is PRHDT and CDR2 is FYEKMQ (reference sequence). In DNA form, the CDR3 reads TGTGCCAGCAGCTTAGGCCTACCGACAGGGATCAACGAGCAGTACTTC. Translated: CASSLGLPTGINEQYF.

J is TRBJ2-7 and V is TRBV6-1; the D is unclear. Germline CDR1 and CDR2: MNHNS and SASEGT. With 3 bases removed from V and 3 bases from J, the gap between germline ends came to 15 bases. This CDR3 has 15 amino acids. This CDR3 reads CASSETPGRLYEQYF. The CDR3 DNA reads TGTGCCAGCAGTGAGACCCCCGGCAGACTCTACGAGCAGTACTTC.

The chain recombines TRBV5-4 with TRBJ2-3; TRBD1 aligns across 9 bases. The CDR3 extends over 16 amino acids. In germline, CDR1 is SGHNT, CDR2 YYREEE (reference sequence). Trimming removed 0 bases from V and 5 bases from J; junction bases left unmatched: 7. CDR3: CASSLAGTGRKDTQYF. The CDR3 DNA is TGTGCCAGCAGCTTGGCCGGGACAGGGAGGAAAGATACGCAGTATTTT.

The chain carries TRBV19 and TRBJ2-7, with D unresolved. CDR1 LNHDA and CDR2 SQIVND come from the germline V gene (reference sequence). V was trimmed by 3 bases and J by 0 bases, leaving 9 bases between them. CDR3 length: 14 amino acids. As DNA, the CDR3 is TGTGCCAGTAGTATCTTCCAGGACTCCTACGAGCAGTACTTC. Residues: CASSIFQDSYEQYF. Together with reference TRBV19 and TRBJ2-7, the CDR3 gives the full variable domain: DGGITQSPKYLFRKEGQNVTLSCEQNLNHDAMYWYRQDPGQGLRLIYYSQIVNDFQKGDIAEGYSVSREKKESFPLTVTSAQKNPTAFYLCASSIFQDSYEQYFGPGTRLTVT.

The rearrangement links TRBV6-5 to TRBJ2-7; weak D call: TRBD1 (6 bases). CDR1 MNHEY and CDR2 SVGAGI come from the germline V gene. Trimming took 0 bases from V and 3 from J, leaving 9 bases between them. The length of the CDR3 is 14 residues. CDR3 nucleotides: TGTGCCAGCAGTTACTCGATACAGGGCTACGAGCAGTACTTC. This encodes CASSYSIQGYEQYF.

This chain connects TRBV28 to TRBJ2-2; the D gene is possibly TRBD1 (5 bases). Trimming shortened V by 7 bases and J by 2 bases, and 8 bases separated the two germline ends. Germline V CDR1 and CDR2: MDHEN, SYDVKM. The CDR3 runs 13 residues. The CDR3 is CASKDTNTGELFF. For the CDR3, the DNA is TGTGCCAGCAAGGACACAAACACCGGGGAGCTGTTTTTT.

The chain joins TRBV7-2 to TRBJ2-3; 11 nucleotides match TRBD2. The CDR3 runs 16 residues. V was pared by 1 base and J by 3 bases, with 3 bases of the junction left unmatched. The germline gives CDR1 SGHTA, CDR2 FQGNSA. The CDR3 sequence is CASSLELAGGTDTQYF. The CDR3 nucleotides read TGTGCCAGCAGCTTAGAGTTAGCGGGGGGGACAGATACGCAGTATTTT.

V usage is TRBV19 and J usage is TRBJ2-7, with TRBD1 identical over 12 bases. Per the germline V gene, CDR1 is LNHDA and CDR2 is SQIVND (reference sequence). Trimming at V came to 5 bases and at J to 7 bases, leaving 9 bases not matched to a gene. This CDR3 comprises 15 residues. Here the CDR3 reads CASSSLGTGGKEQYF. The DNA for the CDR3 is TGTGCCAGTAGTTCCCTCGGGACAGGGGGCAAGGAGCAGTACTTC.

This chain uses TRBV28 with TRBJ1-5; 7 nucleotides line up with TRBD1. The CDR3 is 12 residues long. In germline, CDR1 is MDHEN, CDR2 SYDVKM. With 8 bases clipped from V and 4 bases from J, the junction kept 2 bases outside the gene matches. CDR3 sequence: CASQTGNQPQHF. The CDR3 DNA reads TGTGCCAGCCAGACAGGGAATCAGCCCCAGCATTTT. Drawing the rest from reference TRBV28 and TRBJ1-5, the complete variable domain is DVKVTQSSRYLVKRTGEKVFLECVQDMDHENMFWYRQDPGLGLRLIYFSYDVKMKEKGDIPEGYSVSREKKERFSLILESASTNQTSMYLCASQTGNQPQHFGDGTRLSIL.

This clone was recorded only once. V gene TRBV7-8 combines with J gene TRBJ2-2; TRBD2 matches at 13 bases. The CDR3 covers 18 residues. Per the germline V gene, CDR1 is SGHVS and CDR2 is FQNEAQ. The junction had 10 bases not matched to a gene; V was cut back by 2 bases and J by 7 bases. The CDR3 is CASSLSRTSGGASGELFF. In nucleotides, the CDR3 is TGTGCCAGCAGCTTATCCCGCACTAGCGGGGGGGCCAGCGGGGAGCTGTTTTTT. The complete variable domain, with remaining parts taken from reference TRBV7-8 and TRBJ2-2, reads GAGVSQSPRYKVAKRGQDVALRCDPISGHVSLFWYQQALGQGPEFLTYFQNEAQLDKSGLPSDRFFAERPEGSVSTLKIQRTQQEDSAVYLCASSLSRTSGGASGELFFGEGSRLTVL.

The gene calls are TRBV21-1 and TRBJ2-7; the tabulated D call, TRBD1, remains unverified against the DNA. TRBV21-1 counts as a pseudogene. The CDR3 is 14 residues long. The CDR3 here is CASKFVGPYYEQYF. The CDR3 DNA reads TGTGCCAGTAAATTTGTTGGGCCGTACTACGAGCAGTACTTC.

The chain couples TRBV21-1 to TRBJ1-1; the D call in the table, TRBD1, was not verified against the DNA. TRBV21-1 is deemed a pseudogene. CDR3 length: 13 residues. The CDR3 coding sequence is TGTGCCAGCAGCAAGGGACAGAACACTGAAGCTTTCTTT. Protein sequence: CASSKGQNTEAFF.

The chain has TRBV27 and TRBJ2-3; TRBD2 matches 7 bases. There are 16 residues in the CDR3. The V gene end was trimmed by 2 bases and the J gene end by 6 bases; junction bases not matched to a gene: 11. The germline V gene has CDR1 MNHEY and CDR2 SMNVEV (reference sequence). The CDR3: CASSLRGGTPWDTQYF. The CDR3 DNA sequence: TGTGCCAGCAGTTTAAGGGGAGGGACTCCATGGGATACGCAGTATTTT.

This sequence joins TRBV6-6 and TRBJ2-3; D is perhaps TRBD2 (5 bases). This CDR3 region has 13 residues. V lost 3 bases, J lost 6 bases, and 10 bases lay in between. Germline V gene lookup returns CDR1 MNHNY and CDR2 SVGAGI (reference sequence). The CDR3 DNA reads TGTGCCAGCAGTTATTCGGGGATTGATACGCAGTATTTT. Amino acids: CASSYSGIDTQYF.

This clone appeared a single time. The gene calls are TRBV5-4 and TRBJ2-2, with D perhaps matching TRBD2 (6 bases). Germline CDR1 SGHNT, CDR2 YYREEE (reference sequence). V gave up 4 bases and J gave up 3 bases, with 13 bases separating them. The CDR3 covers 15 residues. The CDR3 coding sequence is TGTGCCAGCAGCCACCGGGACTTCGACACCGGGGAGCTGTTTTTT. It translates to CASSHRDFDTGELFF. Looking up the rest from reference TRBV5-4 and TRBJ2-2 gives the full variable domain: ETGVTQSPTHLIKTRGQQVTLRCSSQSGHNTVSWYQQALGQGPQFIFQYYREEENGRGNFPPRFSGLQFPNYSSELNVNALELDDSALYLCASSHRDFDTGELFFGEGSRLTVL.

A single count supports this clone. The chain links TRBV30 to TRBJ2-7, with a possible D match to TRBD2 (5 bases). The CDR3 is 14 residues long. Germline V gene lookup returns CDR1 GTSNPN and CDR2 SVGIG (reference sequence). The V end lost 3 bases, the J end lost 6 bases, and 18 bases lay between the germline ends. The CDR3 DNA reads as TGTGCCTGGAGAGATAACCGCCGAGGGCCCGAGCAGTACTTC. Encoded protein: CAWRDNRRGPEQYF.